The 10 T cell receptor beta chains below were found in one sample sequenced in a study of blood T cells in healthy people across ages. A second about 7 to 11 cycle PCR used barcoded and J-beta primers. TCRdb itself ran the 5' RACE reads through MiXCR, one entry per CDR3 protein. The sample carries about 1.6 million distinct CDR3 sequences, around 36% recorded once. Sequenced input: blood. These receptors came from a woman under 40 in good health.

This clonotype appeared a few times. The chain has TRBV5-1 and TRBJ2-7; 9 nucleotides line up with TRBD1. This CDR3 has 16 residues. The germline V gene encodes CDR1 SGHRS and CDR2 YFSETQ. Unmatched junction bases numbered 11, after V lost 4 bases and J lost 3 bases. CDR3 bases: TGCGCCAGCAGCCCCCGTCCGGGACAGGGCCTCTACGAGCAGTACTTC. Protein: CASSPRPGQGLYEQYF.

This clonotype was seen a few times. This CDR3 is CASSVGAGGASTDTQYF. CDR3 bases: TGTGCCAGCAGCGTAGGCGCGGGAGGTGCTAGCACAGATACGCAGTATTTT. The chain recombines TRBV9 with TRBJ2-3; 8 nucleotides agree with TRBD2. Trimming took 0 bases from V and 0 from J; bases not matched to a gene: 6. From germline, CDR1 is SGDLS and CDR2 YYNGEE. The CDR3 covers 17 residues. Full variable domain (remainder filled in from reference TRBV9 and TRBJ2-3): DSGVTQTPKHLITATGQRVTLRCSPRSGDLSVYWYQQSLDQGLQFLIQYYNGEERAKGNILERFSAQQFPDLHSELNLSSLELGDSALYFCASSVGAGGASTDTQYFGPGTRLTVL.

This clonotype has just a few counts. V is TRBV5-1 and J is TRBJ2-5, with a tentative D call TRBD2 (7 bases). From germline, CDR1 is SGHRS and CDR2 YFSETQ. The V end lost 4 bases, the J end lost 11 bases, and 24 bases lay between the germline ends. The CDR3 sequence is 15 residues long. The CDR3 loop is CASSARLRGGEEQYF. The CDR3 region has the DNA TGCGCCAGCAGCGCCCGACTGAGAGGGGGGGAGGAGCAGTACTTC. The full variable domain, in which reference TRBV5-1 and TRBJ2-5 provide the parts outside the CDR3, is KAGVTQTPRYLIKTRGQQVTLSCSPISGHRSVSWYQQTPGQGLQFLFEYFSETQRNKGNFPGRFSGRQFSNSRSEMNVSTLELGDSALYLCASSARLRGGEEQYFGPGTRLLVL.

This chain connects TRBV20-1 to TRBJ2-4; D might be TRBD2 (5 bases). The germline V gene encodes CDR1 DFQATT and CDR2 SNEGSKA (reference sequence). This CDR3 has 16 residues. Between the trimmed V and J ends, which lost 3 bases and 3 bases, there was a span of 18 bases. The CDR3: CSASREYRMGKNIQYF. In nucleotides, the CDR3 is TGCAGTGCTAGCCGGGAATATCGGATGGGCAAAAACATTCAGTACTTC.

The V and J genes are TRBV5-1 and TRBJ2-7, with no clear D. The ends were cut back, 0 bases at V and 7 bases at J, with 14 bases in the middle. The CDR3 spans 14 residues. The germline V gene has CDR1 SGHRS and CDR2 YFSETQ. The CDR3 is CASSLAAHLGEQYF. Written as DNA, the CDR3 is TGCGCCAGCAGCTTGGCGGCCCACCTGGGGGAGCAGTACTTC. The whole variable domain, remainder taken from reference TRBV5-1 and TRBJ2-7, is KAGVTQTPRYLIKTRGQQVTLSCSPISGHRSVSWYQQTPGQGLQFLFEYFSETQRNKGNFPGRFSGRQFSNSRSEMNVSTLELGDSALYLCASSLAAHLGEQYFGPGTRLTVT.

The chain links TRBV19 to TRBJ2-3, with TRBD2 matching 8 bases. With V trimmed by 4 bases and J by 3 bases, 9 bases remained unmatched. The CDR3 is 16 amino acids. Germline V gene sequence: CDR1 LNHDA, CDR2 SQIVND (reference sequence). In nucleotides, the CDR3 is TGTGCCAGTAGTACACAAGCGGGAGTAGGAACAGATACGCAGTATTTT. Translating it yields CASSTQAGVGTDTQYF.

This chain uses TRBV9 with TRBJ2-3, with no clear D. Germline loops: CDR1 SGDLS, CDR2 YYNGEE. Trimming shortened V by 3 bases and J by 10 bases, and 12 bases separated the two germline ends. This CDR3 is 12 amino acids long. CDR3 coding DNA: TGTGCCAGCAGCGAACCCCGCGATGCGCAGTATTTT. Its protein product is CASSEPRDAQYF. The full variable domain, its missing parts supplied by reference TRBV9 and TRBJ2-3, is DSGVTQTPKHLITATGQRVTLRCSPRSGDLSVYWYQQSLDQGLQFLIQYYNGEERAKGNILERFSAQQFPDLHSELNLSSLELGDSALYFCASSEPRDAQYFGPGTRLTVL.

The chain uses TRBV3-1 and TRBJ2-1; 8 nucleotides align to TRBD2. Losses at the gene ends were 2 bases for V and 7 bases for J; bases not matched to a gene: 10. CDR1 is LGHDT, CDR2 YNNKEL, per germline (reference sequence). This CDR3 has 16 residues. The CDR3 DNA reads as TGTGCCAGCAGCCAAATAAAACGGGGGGGTAATAATGAGCAGTTCTTC. Its protein is CASSQIKRGGNNEQFF.

The gene calls are TRBV29-1 and TRBJ2-5, with D possibly being TRBD2 (5 bases). The CDR3 length is 15 residues. V lost 6 bases, J lost 1 base, and 18 bases lay in between. Germline V gene data show CDR1 as SQVTM and CDR2 as ANQGSEA. The CDR3 loop reads CSVVFKGSPQETQYF. CDR3 DNA sequence: TGCAGCGTAGTATTTAAAGGGAGCCCCCAAGAGACCCAGTACTTC.

The V gene is TRBV24-1, the J gene TRBJ2-2, with 13 nucleotides matching TRBD2. Germline loops: CDR1 KGHDR, CDR2 SFDVKD. The junction had 7 bases not matched to a gene; V was cut back by 9 bases and J by 1 base. The CDR3 runs to 17 residues. This CDR3 reads CATGGTSGTWNTGELFF. CDR3 DNA: TGTGCCACCGGCGGGACTAGCGGGACCTGGAACACCGGGGAGCTGTTTTTT.